This TCR beta chain was retrieved from a study of PD-L1 blockade in urothelial cancer. TCRdb's copy holds only in-frame clones and misses some; the assay was immunoSEQ multiplex PCR. The repertoire holds 70,000 to 75,000 clones, with around 84% as singletons. The CDR3 consists of 13 residues. Germline CDR1 MDHEN, CDR2 SYDVKM. Patients yielded 1 to 8 samples each, pretreatment and on-treatment. The receptor comes from a man in his 70s with urothelial cancer. The sequenced sample was PBMCs, obtained around atezolizumab (anti-PD-L1) treatment. The chain couples TRBV28 to TRBJ1-5; D remains unclear. DNA for the CDR3: TGTGTCTCGGGAAGGTTCCCCGGCCAGCCCCAGCATTTT. This sequence encodes CVSGRFPGQPQHF.